These 10 T cell receptor beta chains were sequenced from one sample in a study of blood T cell repertoires in COVID-19. TCRdb's copy holds only in-frame clones and misses some; the assay was immunoSEQ multiplex PCR. The repertoire holds 150,000 to 200,000 clones, with around 85% as singletons. Sequencing was performed on PBMCs or T cells enriched from blood (not recorded which). These TCRs come from a man aged 35-49 years who had recovered from COVID-19.

The chain employs TRBV7-2 and TRBJ1-1; maybe TRBD1 (5 bases). Germline assignment: CDR1 SGHTA and CDR2 FQGNSA. V shed 3 bases and J shed 3 bases, with 11 bases lying between them. This CDR3 comprises 14 residues. This CDR3 is CASSFSDSYTEAFF. DNA for the CDR3: TGTGCCAGCAGCTTCTCAGACAGCTACACTGAAGCTTTCTTT.

The V and J genes are TRBV5-4 and TRBJ2-2, with TRBD2 matching 11 bases. CDR3 length: 17 residues. Germline V gives CDR1 SGHNT, CDR2 YYREEE (reference sequence). V shed 3 bases and J 0 bases; nucleotides not matched to a gene: 4. The CDR3 DNA sequence: TGTGCCAGCAGCTGGCCGGGACTAGCGGCGAACACCGGGGAGCTGTTTTTT. Translating it yields CASSWPGLAANTGELFF.

The chain employs TRBV2 and TRBJ1-5, with a possible D match to TRBD1 (5 bases). The CDR3 extends over 18 amino acids. V lost 0 bases and J lost 0, with 15 bases in between. Per the germline V gene, CDR1 is SNHLY and CDR2 is FYNNEI. The CDR3 is CASSEADIAFYSNQPQHF. CDR3 sequence (DNA): TGTGCCAGCAGTGAAGCGGACATCGCCTTTTATAGCAATCAGCCCCAGCATTTT.

The genes are TRBV5-6 and TRBJ2-3, with a possible D match to TRBD2 (6 bases). CDR3 length: 15 residues. Germline-derived CDR1 and CDR2 are SGHDT and YYEEEE. Deletions cut 7 bases from V and 5 bases from J, with 20 bases between. In DNA form, the CDR3 reads TGTGCCAGCCGCCGCGTGCGCGGGGCCTTAGATACGCAGTATTTT. It is translated as CASRRVRGALDTQYF.

V and J are TRBV7-2 and TRBJ2-1; 10 nucleotides line up with TRBD2. The junction had 1 base not matched to a gene; V was cut back by 5 bases and J by 0 bases. The length of the CDR3 is 15 residues. Germline V CDR1 and CDR2: SGHTA, FQGNSA. CDR3 nucleotide sequence: TGTGCCAGCAGCCCTAGCGGGAGCTCCTACAATGAGCAGTTCTTC. Protein sequence: CASSPSGSSYNEQFF.

The rearrangement links TRBV7-9 to TRBJ1-1, with unresolved D. The V gene lost 8 bases and the J gene lost 6 bases, with 10 bases spanning the gap. The germline gives CDR1 SEHNR, CDR2 FQNEAQ (reference sequence). This CDR3 has 11 residues. CDR3 in DNA: TGTGCCAGCTTACATTTGTCTGAAGCTTTCTTT. Amino acids: CASLHLSEAFF.

In this sample, this clone turned up once. The rearrangement links TRBV12-5 to TRBJ1-5; D possibly corresponds to TRBD1 (6 bases). Germline V gene sequence: CDR1 LGHNT, CDR2 FRNRAP. The CDR3 loop spans 15 amino acids. V gave up 2 bases and J gave up 1 base, with 9 bases separating them. DNA for the CDR3: TGTGCTAGTGGTTTGCCCGGGACAAGCAATCAGCCCCAGCATTTT. Translated, it gives CASGLPGTSNQPQHF.

V is TRBV27 and J is TRBJ2-2; no firm D call. The length of the CDR3 is 13 residues. The V gene's germline CDR1 is MNHEY and CDR2 SMNVEV (reference sequence). V lost 11 bases and J 1 base, leaving 11 bases between the germline ends. The CDR3 nucleotides are TGTGCCGCGGTGCATTTGAACACCGGGGAGCTGTTTTTT. Its protein product is CAAVHLNTGELFF.

The chain combines TRBV12-3 or TRBV12-4 with TRBJ2-4, with a weak D call TRBD2 (6 bases). The CDR3 extends over 13 amino acids. Trimming pared 10 bases from V and 0 bases from J, leaving 10 bases between. The CDR3 DNA reads TGTGCCATCCGGGACTCAGCCAAAAACATTCAGTACTTC. Its protein is CAIRDSAKNIQYF.

This chain connects TRBV30 to TRBJ1-5, with TRBD1 matching over 7 bases. Trimming cost V 4 bases and J 3 bases; bases outside gene matches: 3. The CDR3 loop spans 13 amino acids. Germline values: CDR1 GTSNPN, CDR2 SVGIG (reference sequence). CDR3 region: CAWTQGDNQPQHF. In nucleotides, the CDR3 is TGTGCCTGGACCCAGGGGGACAATCAGCCCCAGCATTTT.